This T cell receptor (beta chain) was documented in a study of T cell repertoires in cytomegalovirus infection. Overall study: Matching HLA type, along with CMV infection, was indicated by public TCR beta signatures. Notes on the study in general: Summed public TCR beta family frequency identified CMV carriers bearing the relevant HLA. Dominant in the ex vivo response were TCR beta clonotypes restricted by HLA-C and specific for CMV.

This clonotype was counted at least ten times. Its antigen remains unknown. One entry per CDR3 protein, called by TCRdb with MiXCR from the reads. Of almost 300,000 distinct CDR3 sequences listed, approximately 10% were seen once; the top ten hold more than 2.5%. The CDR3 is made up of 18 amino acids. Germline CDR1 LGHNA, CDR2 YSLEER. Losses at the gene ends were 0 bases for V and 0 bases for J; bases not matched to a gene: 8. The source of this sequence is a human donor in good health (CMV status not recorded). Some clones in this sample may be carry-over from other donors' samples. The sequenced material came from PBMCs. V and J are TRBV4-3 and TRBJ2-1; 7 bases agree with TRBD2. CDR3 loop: CASSQDFGGISSYNEQFF. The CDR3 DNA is TGCGCCAGCAGCCAAGATTTCGGGGGGATTAGCTCCTACAATGAGCAGTTCTTC.